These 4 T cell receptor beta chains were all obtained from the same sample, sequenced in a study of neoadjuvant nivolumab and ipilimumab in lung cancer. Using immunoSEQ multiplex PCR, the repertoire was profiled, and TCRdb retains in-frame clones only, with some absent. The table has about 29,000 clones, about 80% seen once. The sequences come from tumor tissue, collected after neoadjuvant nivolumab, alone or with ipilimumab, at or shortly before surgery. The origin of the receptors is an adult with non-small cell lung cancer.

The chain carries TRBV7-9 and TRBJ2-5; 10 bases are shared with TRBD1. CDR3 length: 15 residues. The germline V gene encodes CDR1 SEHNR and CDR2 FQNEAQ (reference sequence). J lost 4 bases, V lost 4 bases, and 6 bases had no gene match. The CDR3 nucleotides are TGTGCCAGCAGCTCTACTGACAGGGGGCGAGAGACCCAGTACTTC. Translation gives CASSSTDRGRETQYF.

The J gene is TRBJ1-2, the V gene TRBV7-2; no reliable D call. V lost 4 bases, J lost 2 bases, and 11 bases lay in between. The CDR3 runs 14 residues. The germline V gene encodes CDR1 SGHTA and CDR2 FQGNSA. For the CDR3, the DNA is TGTGCCAGCAGCTCGGACGATAGGAACTATGGCTACACCTTC. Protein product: CASSSDDRNYGYTF.

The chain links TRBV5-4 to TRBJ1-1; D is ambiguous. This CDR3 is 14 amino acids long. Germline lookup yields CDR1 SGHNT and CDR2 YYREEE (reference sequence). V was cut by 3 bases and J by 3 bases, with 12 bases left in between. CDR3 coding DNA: TGTGCCAGCAGCTCCCGGGGTCGGTACACTGAAGCTTTCTTT. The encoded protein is CASSSRGRYTEAFF. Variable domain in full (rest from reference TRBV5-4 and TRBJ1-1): ETGVTQSPTHLIKTRGQQVTLRCSSQSGHNTVSWYQQALGQGPQFIFQYYREEENGRGNFPPRFSGLQFPNYSSELNVNALELDDSALYLCASSSRGRYTEAFFGQGTRLTVV.

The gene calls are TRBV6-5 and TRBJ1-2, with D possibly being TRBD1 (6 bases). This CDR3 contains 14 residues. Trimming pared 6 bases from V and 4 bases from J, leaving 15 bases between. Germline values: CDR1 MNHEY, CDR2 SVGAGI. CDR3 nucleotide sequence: TGTGCCAGCAGGCCCCGAGGGGGTCTCTATGGCTACACCTTC. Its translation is CASRPRGGLYGYTF.